What follows are 15 T cell receptor beta chains derived from one specimen sequenced in a study of early stage breast cancer tumors (dated by TCRdb to about 2017). The method was the immunoSEQ multiplex PCR assay. Imported from immuneACCESS, the table was reduced by TCRdb to in-frame sequences with V and J called. These copies leave out some clones; in studies compared against another copy, an unresolved V gene accounts for under half, and the cause of the remainder is not known. The sample table holds 5,000 to 6,500 clones, of which about 70% were seen once. The top ten clones comprise approximately 14% of the sample. The sequenced sample was breast tumor tissue. The receptors come from a person between 55 and 69 years old with breast cancer.

A few counts support this clone. This chain uses TRBV27 with TRBJ2-7, with D unclear. Deletions cut 6 bases from V and 0 bases from J, with 12 bases between. The V gene's germline CDR1 is MNHEY and CDR2 SMNVEV (reference sequence). The length of the CDR3 is 14 residues. The CDR3 region has the DNA TGTGCCAGCAGGCCGGGTCGAAGCTCCTACGAGCAGTACTTC. Its translation: CASRPGRSSYEQYF.

The CDR3 DNA reads TGCGCCAGCAGCTTGGCGGCAGGGGCAGCCAAAAACATTCAGTACTTC. Its translation: CASSLAAGAAKNIQYF. The chain uses TRBV5-1 and TRBJ2-4; D perhaps matches TRBD1 (6 bases). Trimming pared 0 bases from V and 0 bases from J, leaving 10 bases between. Germline lookup yields CDR1 SGHRS and CDR2 YFSETQ. The CDR3 has 16 residues.

By share, this clone ranks as hyperexpanded. V is TRBV5-6 and J is TRBJ1-5; D remains unclear. This CDR3 is 17 amino acids long. The germline V gene has CDR1 SGHDT and CDR2 YYEEEE. V was shortened by 3 bases and J by 3 bases, with 19 bases between the two germline ends. The CDR3 loop reads CASSSPHRAAYNQPQHF. CDR3 nucleotides: TGTGCCAGCAGCTCCCCCCATCGAGCAGCCTACAATCAGCCCCAGCATTTT.

This clone is medium-sized (0.01 to 0.1%) by share. This chain links TRBV28 with TRBJ2-7; D gene unclear. The V gene lost 5 bases and the J gene lost 2 bases, with 7 bases spanning the gap. The germline gives CDR1 MDHEN, CDR2 SYDVKM. The CDR3 consists of 12 residues. The CDR3 DNA is TGTGCCAGCAGTGATGGCGCCTACGAGCAGTACTTC. Translation: CASSDGAYEQYF.

This chain uses TRBV27 with TRBJ2-1; D is undetermined. The length of the CDR3 is 14 residues. CDR1 and CDR2 (germline): MNHEY, SMNVEV (reference sequence). The V end lost 6 bases, the J end lost 3 bases, and 12 bases lay between the germline ends. CDR3 nucleotides: TGTGCCAGCAGGAGAACAGACTTCTACAATGAGCAGTTCTTC. Translation: CASRRTDFYNEQFF.

The rearrangement links TRBV7-9 to TRBJ2-6, with TRBD1 matching over 7 bases. V was pared by 4 bases and J by 3 bases, with 3 bases of the junction left unmatched. The CDR3 is 15 amino acids. The germline CDR1 and CDR2 sequences are SEHNR and FQNEAQ (reference sequence). Here the CDR3 DNA reads TGTGCCAGCAGCTCAGGGGGTGGTGGGGCCAACGTCCTGACTTTC. Translating it yields CASSSGGGGANVLTF.

This clone appeared a few times. The gene calls are TRBV28 and TRBJ2-7; D may be TRBD1 (5 bases). Per the germline V gene, CDR1 is MDHEN and CDR2 is SYDVKM. The CDR3 has 15 amino acids. V was trimmed by 2 bases and J by 0 bases, leaving 11 bases between them. CDR3 region: CASSLGAASSYEQYF. The CDR3 DNA reads as TGTGCCAGCAGTTTAGGGGCCGCAAGCTCCTACGAGCAGTACTTC.

This sequence joins TRBV19 and TRBJ2-2; 12 bases line up with TRBD2. V lost 5 bases to trimming and J lost 7 bases; unmatched junction nucleotides: 5. From germline, CDR1 is LNHDA and CDR2 SQIVND (reference sequence). The CDR3 is 15 residues long. CDR3 nucleotides: TGTGCCAGTAGTTTTGGACTAGCGGGAATCGGGGAGCTGTTTTTT. Translation gives CASSFGLAGIGELFF.

V is TRBV27 and J is TRBJ2-1, with 11 bases matching TRBD2. The CDR3 extends over 16 amino acids. The V segment lost 7 bases and the J segment 1 base; nucleotides outside the gene matches: 6. Looked up from germline, CDR1 is MNHEY and CDR2 is SMNVEV (reference sequence). The CDR3 sequence: CASNIAGGPSYNEQFF. The CDR3 nucleotides are TGTGCCAGCAACATAGCGGGAGGGCCTTCCTACAATGAGCAGTTCTTC.

CDR3 nucleotide sequence: TGTGCCAGCAGACCCGGGACGTCACGGGGCACCGGGGAGCTGTTTTTT. This gives the protein CASRPGTSRGTGELFF. The chain recombines TRBV5-4 with TRBJ2-2; possibly TRBD1 or TRBD2 for D (5 bases each). Trimming shortened V by 5 bases and J by 4 bases, and 18 bases separated the two germline ends. Germline V gene sequence: CDR1 SGHNT, CDR2 YYREEE (reference sequence). The CDR3 has 16 amino acids.

This chain uses TRBV27 with TRBJ1-5, with a tentative D call TRBD1 (6 bases). Germline assignment: CDR1 MNHEY and CDR2 SMNVEV (reference sequence). This CDR3 contains 13 residues. V lost 5 bases, J lost 6 bases, and 11 bases lay in between. The CDR3 DNA reads as TGTGCCAGCAGTCCAGGGGTAATTCAGCCCCAGCATTTT. As protein: CASSPGVIQPQHF.

This chain connects TRBV29-1 to TRBJ1-1; the D gene is possibly TRBD1 (6 bases). Trimming cost V 1 base and J 1 base, with 13 bases left between them. Germline V gives CDR1 SQVTM, CDR2 ANQGSEA. This CDR3 has 15 amino acids. CDR3 protein: CSVEGWGAANTEAFF. The CDR3 DNA follows: TGCAGCGTTGAAGGATGGGGGGCCGCGAACACTGAAGCTTTCTTT.

This sequence joins TRBV5-1 and TRBJ2-5; 9 bases are shared with TRBD1. Germline assignment: CDR1 SGHRS and CDR2 YFSETQ. The length of the CDR3 is 14 residues. Trimming cost V 4 bases and J 4 bases; bases outside gene matches: 5. CDR3 in DNA: TGCGCCAGCAGCCCTACAGGGGGCAGAGAGACCCAGTACTTC. Its translation: CASSPTGGRETQYF.

The chain has TRBV5-1 and TRBJ2-2; 8 nucleotides match TRBD2. This CDR3 has 18 residues. J lost 0 bases, V lost 4 bases, and 11 bases had no gene match. From germline, CDR1 is SGHRS and CDR2 YFSETQ. CDR3 in DNA: TGCGCCAGCAGCCCGCTCGGAAGCGGGGGTTCGAACACCGGGGAGCTGTTTTTT. Translation: CASSPLGSGGSNTGELFF.

V and J are TRBV7-3 and TRBJ2-2; 11 bases map to TRBD1. Germline assignment: CDR1 SGHTA and CDR2 FQGTGA. J was trimmed by 2 bases and V by 5 bases; bases with no gene match: 7. The length of the CDR3 is 17 residues. CDR3 sequence (DNA): TGTGCCAGCAGCCCGAGCGGACAGGGGGCAAACACCGGGGAGCTGTTTTTT. Amino acids: CASSPSGQGANTGELFF.